A single T cell receptor (beta chain) is shown here with its context. Its antigen is currently unknown. This sample was included in a study of STAT5B mutations in CD4+ large granular lymphocyte leukemia. Study observations and caveats: Patient CD4-sorted repertoires looked more clonal than healthy CD4+ repertoires, even without putative leukemic clones. Compared with healthy controls (2/35), patient top clones favored TRBV06 (8/27).

The CDR3 has 16 amino acids. V was clipped by 1 base and J by 3 bases; unmatched bases: 3. Germline values: CDR1 LNHNV, CDR2 YYDKDF (reference sequence). This was a survey-level run. Study processing details: The detection floor for productive clonotype frequency was 2.59 x 10-5. Sequencing used immunoSEQ multiplex PCR; TCRdb keeps in-frame clones, though not all of them. The D gene and trimming were derived from the DNA, and the V and J assignments and clone size from that table. The sample contains around 48,000 clones, about 70% of which appear only once. The sequence was obtained from a human donor in good health. This chain joins TRBV15 and TRBJ2-3, with 11 bases that match TRBD2. Sequencing was carried out using CD4+ T cells from blood buffy coats. CDR3 protein: CATSRGGTSGTDTQYF. The CDR3 DNA sequence: TGTGCCACCAGCAGAGGCGGGACTAGCGGAACAGATACGCAGTATTTT. Full variable domain (outside the CDR3, taken from reference TRBV15 and TRBJ2-3): DAMVIQNPRYQVTQFGKPVTLSCSQTLNHNVMYWYQQKSSQAPKLLFHYYDKDFNNEADTPDNFQSRRPNTSFCFLDIRSPGLGDTAMYLCATSRGGTSGTDTQYFGPGTRLTVL.